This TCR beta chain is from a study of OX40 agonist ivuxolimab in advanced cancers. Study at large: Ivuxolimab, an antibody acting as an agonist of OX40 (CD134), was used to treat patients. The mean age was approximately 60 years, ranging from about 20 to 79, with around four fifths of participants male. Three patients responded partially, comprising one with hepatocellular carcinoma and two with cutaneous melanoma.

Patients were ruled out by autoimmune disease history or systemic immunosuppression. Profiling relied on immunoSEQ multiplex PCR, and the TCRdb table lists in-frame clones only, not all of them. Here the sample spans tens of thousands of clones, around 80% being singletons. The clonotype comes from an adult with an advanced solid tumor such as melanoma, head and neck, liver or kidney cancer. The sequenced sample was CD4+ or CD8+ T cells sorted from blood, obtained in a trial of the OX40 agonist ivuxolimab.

The CDR3 sequence is CAWSKGGSSLEQYF. DNA for the CDR3: TGTGCCTGGAGTAAGGGGGGAAGCTCGCTCGAGCAGTACTTC. V and J are TRBV30 and TRBJ2-7; D might be TRBD1 or TRBD2, each matching 6 bases. Trimming removed 2 bases from V and 6 bases from J, with 17 bases in between. Germline V gene data show CDR1 as GTSNPN and CDR2 as SVGIG (reference sequence). This CDR3 contains 14 residues.